This TCR beta chain was captured in a study of T cells in localized non-small cell lung cancer. The CDR3 contains 18 residues. Unmatched junction bases numbered 9, after V lost 0 bases and J lost 1 base. The germline V gene has CDR1 SGHAT and CDR2 FQNNGV. Some clones are missing from TCRdb's copy, which holds only in-frame ones; the method was immunoSEQ multiplex PCR. Found here are over 25,000 clones, roughly 77% of them singletons; the top ten hold around 15%. Comments on this clone: The antigen is unknown.

Whole-study findings and limits: With higher T cell density in blood came longer overall survival. Uninvolved nearby lung showed the greatest T cell clonality, exceeding that found in tumor. Heterogeneity is still possible, as just one tumor region was sequenced.

The starting material was peripheral blood, obtained before any cancer treatment. The origin of this receptor is a male donor at least 60 years old with stage III squamous cell lung carcinoma. The chain couples TRBV11-2 to TRBJ2-3; 8 bases agree with TRBD2. CDR3 region: CASSLDRTSGGRTDTQYF. CDR3 sequence (DNA): TGTGCCAGCAGCTTAGATAGAACGAGCGGGGGTCGCACAGATACGCAGTATTTT.